One and the same sample provided the 19 T cell receptor beta chains below, sequenced in a study of T cell changes during pregnancy in multiple sclerosis. Sequenced by immunoSEQ multiplex PCR; TCRdb stores in-frame clones only, minus some. The sample comprises tens of thousands of clones, 92% of which are singletons, and about 2.5% rests with the top ten. The sample here was peripheral blood, taken in the first trimester of pregnancy. The receptors originated from a female donor with multiple sclerosis, enrolled in a pregnancy study.

The rearrangement uses TRBV27 and TRBJ2-3, with 10 positions matching TRBD2. The germline V gene encodes CDR1 MNHEY and CDR2 SMNVEV (reference sequence). The CDR3 extends over 14 amino acids. Unmatched junction bases numbered 4, after V lost 6 bases and J lost 4 bases. The CDR3 sequence is CASSPGLAADTQYF. The DNA for the CDR3 is TGTGCCAGCAGCCCCGGACTAGCGGCAGATACGCAGTATTTT.

This rearrangement joins TRBV25-1 to TRBJ1-2; TRBD1 matches 8 bases. CDR3 size: 14 residues. After removal of 2 bases from V and 6 bases from J, the junction contained 5 bases not matched to a gene. Looked up from germline, CDR1 is MGHDK and CDR2 is SYGVNS. CDR3 in DNA: TGTGCCAGCAGTGAACCCGACAGGGGTGATGGCTACACCTTC. Translated: CASSEPDRGDGYTF.

The chain links TRBV18 to TRBJ1-1; the D gene is possibly TRBD1 (6 bases). The CDR3 length is 17 residues. CDR1 KGHSH and CDR2 LQKENI come from the germline V gene. Trimming took off 6 bases at V and 0 bases at J, with 20 bases between the two ends. The CDR3 region is CASSPTGTTIMNTEAFF. The CDR3 DNA follows: TGTGCCAGCTCCCCTACAGGGACAACCATCATGAACACTGAAGCTTTCTTT.

This clone occurred once. V is TRBV12-5 and J is TRBJ2-1, with 9 bases that match TRBD2. Per the germline V gene, CDR1 is LGHNT and CDR2 is FRNRAP. J was trimmed by 4 bases and V by 7 bases; bases with no gene match: 8. The CDR3 loop spans 15 amino acids. CDR3 DNA sequence: TGTGCTAGTGCCAATTGGACTAGCGCATACAATGAGCAGTTCTTC. It is translated as CASANWTSAYNEQFF.

This chain joins TRBV6-1 and TRBJ2-7; D gene uncertain. The germline V gene has CDR1 MNHNS and CDR2 SASEGT. The CDR3 is 13 residues long. Trimming took 3 bases from V and 2 from J, leaving 8 bases between them. In DNA, the CDR3 is TGTGCCAGCAGTGAGGGCAGCCCCTACGAGCAGTACTTC. Protein: CASSEGSPYEQYF.

This sequence joins TRBV19 and TRBJ1-3, with D maybe TRBD1 (6 bases). Germline V gives CDR1 LNHDA, CDR2 SQIVND (reference sequence). V dropped 5 bases and J dropped 0 bases, with 8 bases sitting between them. This CDR3 is built from 14 residues. The CDR3 DNA follows: TGTGCCAGTAGTTGGGGGCTCTCTGGAAACACCATATATTTT. It encodes CASSWGLSGNTIYF.

V and J are TRBV27 and TRBJ2-1; possible D gene TRBD1, 5 bases. V lost 6 bases to trimming and J lost 0 bases, with 27 bases between them. CDR1 is MNHEY, CDR2 SMNVEV, per germline (reference sequence). This CDR3 comprises 20 residues. The CDR3 DNA reads TGTGCCAGCAGCATTTCCAGTCAGGGTATGGCTTGGAGCTCCTACAATGAGCAGTTCTTC. It yields the protein CASSISSQGMAWSSYNEQFF.

This chain uses TRBV29-1 with TRBJ1-2; TRBD1 might be the D (6 bases). CDR3 size: 13 residues. The V and J ends lost 1 base and 8 bases respectively, with 14 bases between them. Germline CDR1 and CDR2: SQVTM and ANQGSEA. CDR3 protein: CSVEGTGSYGYTF. In nucleotides, the CDR3 is TGCAGCGTTGAAGGAACAGGGTCGTACGGCTACACCTTC.

This clone was detected only a few times. The rearrangement joins TRBV7-9 to TRBJ1-2, with TRBD1 as a possible D gene (6 bases). There are 17 residues in the CDR3. The germline V gene encodes CDR1 SEHNR and CDR2 FQNEAQ (reference sequence). Trimming shortened V by 2 bases and J by 1 base, and 17 bases separated the two germline ends. CDR3 residues: CASSLWWDTDFNYGYTF. The CDR3, as DNA: TGTGCCAGCAGCTTATGGTGGGACACAGACTTTAACTATGGCTACACCTTC.

The chain links TRBV6-5 to TRBJ1-1; D unresolved. CDR1 and CDR2 from the germline V gene are MNHEY and SVGAGI. The CDR3 extends over 14 amino acids. V was pared by 0 bases and J by 6 bases, with 11 bases between. The chain's CDR3 is CASSYSPRASEAFF. CDR3 nucleotides: TGTGCCAGCAGTTACTCGCCCCGAGCATCTGAAGCTTTCTTT.

The chain recombines TRBV2 with TRBJ2-7; D gene uncertain. The V gene's germline CDR1 is SNHLY and CDR2 FYNNEI. V was cut by 4 bases and J by 4 bases, with 8 bases left in between. CDR3 length equals 12 residues. CDR3 loop: CASSAVPYEQYF. For the CDR3, the DNA is TGTGCCAGCAGTGCCGTCCCTTACGAGCAGTACTTC.

The rearrangement joins TRBV5-1 to TRBJ2-7; possibly TRBD2 for D (6 bases). Germline CDR1 and CDR2: SGHRS and YFSETQ. CDR3 length: 13 amino acids. Between the trimmed V and J ends, which lost 2 bases and 7 bases, there was a span of 13 bases. The CDR3 region is CASSLAGWREQYF. DNA for the CDR3: TGCGCCAGCAGCTTAGCGGGTTGGAGGGAGCAGTACTTC. Looking up the rest from reference TRBV5-1 and TRBJ2-7 gives the full variable domain: KAGVTQTPRYLIKTRGQQVTLSCSPISGHRSVSWYQQTPGQGLQFLFEYFSETQRNKGNFPGRFSGRQFSNSRSEMNVSTLELGDSALYLCASSLAGWREQYFGPGTRLTVT.

The J gene is TRBJ2-3, the V gene TRBV7-6; a possible D gene is TRBD1 (5 bases). Germline-derived CDR1 and CDR2 are SGHVS and FNYEAQ. Trimming shortened V by 5 bases and J by 8 bases, and 11 bases separated the two germline ends. The length of the CDR3 is 12 residues. DNA of the CDR3: TGTGCCAGCAGCGCGGCAGGGCGTACGCAGTATTTT. Translated, it gives CASSAAGRTQYF.

V and J are TRBV5-1 and TRBJ2-2, with TRBD1 identical over 7 bases. V trimming: 6 bases; J trimming: 6 bases; junction bases outside the gene matches: 5. The CDR3 sequence is 13 residues long. Germline CDR1 and CDR2: SGHRS and YFSETQ. CDR3 amino acids: CASTRDSSGELFF. The CDR3 DNA sequence: TGCGCCAGCACCCGGGACAGTTCCGGGGAGCTGTTTTTT.

This clone was observed once. J is TRBJ2-2 and V is TRBV15; 13 bases map to TRBD2. V gave up 1 base and J gave up 8 bases; unmatched junction bases: 4. CDR3 size: 16 residues. Per germline, CDR1 LNHNV and CDR2 YYDKDF (reference sequence). The CDR3 DNA reads as TGTGCCACCAGCAGAGTACTAGCGGGAGGGCCTGGGGAGCTGTTTTTT. Translated, it gives CATSRVLAGGPGELFF.

This clone has a single count. This sequence joins TRBV28 and TRBJ2-7; TRBD2 matches at 14 bases. Germline V CDR1 and CDR2: MDHEN, SYDVKM. The junction had 3 bases not matched to a gene; V was cut back by 3 bases and J by 2 bases. This CDR3 has 16 residues. CDR3 coding DNA: TGTGCCAGCAGTTTGCGACTAGCGGGAGGGCCCTACGAGCAGTACTTC. It codes for CASSLRLAGGPYEQYF.

The chain employs TRBV18 and TRBJ2-5, with D uncertain. Per germline, CDR1 KGHSH and CDR2 LQKENI. This CDR3 has 13 amino acids. V was clipped by 6 bases and J by 0 bases, with 8 bases between them. CDR3 bases: TGTGCCAGCTCTTTAAAAAACCAAGAGACCCAGTACTTC. As protein: CASSLKNQETQYF.

V and J are TRBV29-1 and TRBJ2-1; TRBD2 aligns across 10 bases. V was clipped by 7 bases and J by 3 bases; unmatched bases: 12. The CDR3 covers 16 residues. The germline CDR1 and CDR2 sequences are SQVTM and ANQGSEA. The CDR3 DNA sequence: TGCAGCGCCGGACCGACCGGGACTAGCGTCTACAATGAGCAGTTCTTC. This translates into CSAGPTGTSVYNEQFF.

The rearrangement uses TRBV5-6 and TRBJ2-7; 7 bases agree with TRBD2. With V trimmed by 4 bases and J by 1 base, 11 bases remained unmatched. Germline CDR1 is SGHDT and CDR2 is YYEEEE. The CDR3 extends over 16 amino acids. The CDR3 nucleotides read TGTGCCAGCAGCCAAAAGGGACTATTTCTTTCCTACGAGCAGTACTTC. This codes for CASSQKGLFLSYEQYF. Complete variable domain (other parts from reference TRBV5-6 and TRBJ2-7): DAGVTQSPTHLIKTRGQQVTLRCSPKSGHDTVSWYQQALGQGPQFIFQYYEEEERQRGNFPDRFSGHQFPNYSSELNVNALLLGDSALYLCASSQKGLFLSYEQYFGPGTRLTVT.